The 20 T cell receptor beta chains in this list originate from one sample, sequenced in a study of chemoradiotherapy in HPV16-positive cancers. Assay used: immunoSEQ multiplex PCR; TCRdb lists only in-frame clones, some missing. The table lists some 6,100 clones, 65% to 85% of them singletons. This specimen consisted of tumor tissue, obtained from a patient who underwent chemoradiotherapy. The source is a human donor with HPV-associated anogenital cancer.

This chain uses TRBV5-1 with TRBJ2-2, with TRBD1 identical over 7 bases. This CDR3 region has 15 residues. V lost 0 bases, J lost 1 base, and 0 bases stayed unmatched. Germline V lookup: CDR1 SGHRS, CDR2 YFSETQ. CDR3 sequence (DNA): TGCGCCAGCAGCTTGGGACAGGGGAACACCGGGGAGCTGTTTTTT. Translating it yields CASSLGQGNTGELFF.

The rearrangement uses TRBV11-3 and TRBJ2-1; 13 positions match TRBD2. V trimming: 1 base; J trimming: 6 bases; junction bases outside the gene matches: 3. Germline CDR1 is SGHNT and CDR2 is YENEEA. The CDR3 runs to 16 residues. The CDR3 loop is CASSLVGLAGSNEQFF. The CDR3 DNA is TGTGCCAGCAGCTTAGTGGGACTAGCGGGATCCAATGAGCAGTTCTTC.

The J gene is TRBJ2-1, the V gene TRBV11-3; 10 bases agree with TRBD2. CDR1 is SGHNT and CDR2 is YENEEA in the germline V gene. The trim removed 6 bases at V and 5 bases at J, leaving 4 bases unmatched. The CDR3 consists of 14 residues. Here the CDR3 DNA reads TGTGCCAGCAGTATAGCGGGGGGAAACAATGAGCAGTTCTTC. This encodes CASSIAGGNNEQFF.

This clone was counted only a few times. This rearrangement joins TRBV25-1 to TRBJ2-7, with 7 bases lining up with TRBD2. Germline trimming cut 0 bases from V and 1 base from J; bases unmatched to any gene: 3. The CDR3 contains 15 residues. The germline V gene encodes CDR1 MGHDK and CDR2 SYGVNS. The CDR3 loop is CASSEYAGASYEQYF. In DNA, the CDR3 is TGTGCCAGCAGTGAATATGCGGGAGCGTCCTACGAGCAGTACTTC.

This clone has only one observation. The chain is built from TRBV5-5 and TRBJ2-1; 8 bases map to TRBD2. Per germline, CDR1 SGHKS and CDR2 YYEKEE (reference sequence). The junction had 14 bases not matched to a gene; V was cut back by 6 bases and J by 0 bases. The CDR3 extends over 18 amino acids. CDR3 region: CASTPPYLSGSSYNEQFF. CDR3 in DNA: TGTGCCAGCACACCCCCTTACCTCAGCGGGAGCTCCTACAATGAGCAGTTCTTC. The whole variable domain, filled in from reference TRBV5-5 and TRBJ2-1, reads DAGVTQSPTHLIKTRGQQVTLRCSPISGHKSVSWYQQVLGQGPQFIFQYYEKEERGRGNFPDRFSARQFPNYSSELNVNALLLGDSALYLCASTPPYLSGSSYNEQFFGPGTRLTVL.

This clone was counted only a few times. The chain has TRBV11-3 and TRBJ2-6, with D possibly being TRBD1 or TRBD2 (5 bases each). Germline CDR1 and CDR2: SGHNT and YENEEA. Trimming took 1 base from V and 2 from J, leaving 15 bases between them. This CDR3 region has 18 residues. The CDR3 DNA sequence: TGTGCCAGCAGCTTAGGGTTCGAGGGGAGAACTGGGGCCAACGTCCTGACTTTC. Protein: CASSLGFEGRTGANVLTF. Together with reference TRBV11-3 and TRBJ2-6, the CDR3 gives the full variable domain: EAGVVQSPRYKIIEKKQPVAFWCNPISGHNTLYWYLQNLGQGPELLIRYENEEAVDDSQLPKDRFSAERLKGVDSTLKIQPAELGDSAVYLCASSLGFEGRTGANVLTFGAGSRLTVL.

CDR3 amino acids: CASSGTGTSEDTQYF. The CDR3 nucleotides are TGCGCCAGCAGCGGAACCGGGACTAGCGAGGATACGCAGTATTTT. This chain joins TRBV5-1 and TRBJ2-3; 10 positions agree with TRBD2. There are 15 residues in the CDR3. The V and J ends lost 4 bases and 6 bases, in that order; junction bases with no gene match: 8. The germline V gene has CDR1 SGHRS and CDR2 YFSETQ. The full variable domain, in which reference TRBV5-1 and TRBJ2-3 provide the parts outside the CDR3, is KAGVTQTPRYLIKTRGQQVTLSCSPISGHRSVSWYQQTPGQGLQFLFEYFSETQRNKGNFPGRFSGRQFSNSRSEMNVSTLELGDSALYLCASSGTGTSEDTQYFGPGTRLTVL.

This chain joins TRBV7-8 and TRBJ2-2; 8 nucleotides line up with TRBD2. CDR3 size: 20 residues. CDR1 and CDR2 from the germline V gene are SGHVS and FQNEAQ. Germline trimming cut 5 bases from V and 6 bases from J; bases unmatched to any gene: 23. Written as DNA, the CDR3 is TGTGCCAGCAGCGTTCAGACAGGAGGTTACCAGCGGGGGATGCCCGGGGAGCTGTTTTTT. This gives the protein CASSVQTGGYQRGMPGELFF.

Comment on this clone: Germline is not matched at one junction end, which may reflect a read error. V and J are TRBV7-7 and TRBJ2-7; D tentatively reads TRBD1 or TRBD2 (5 bases each). The germline V gene has CDR1 SSHAT and CDR2 FNYEAQ (reference sequence). The CDR3 runs 14 residues. CDR3 nucleotide sequence: TGTGCTAGCAGCTTAGTGCCAGGGAGTTTGGAGCAGTACTTC. Translation: CASSLVPGSLEQYF.

This clone was observed a few times. This sequence joins TRBV5-5 and TRBJ2-1, with 10 bases that match TRBD1. The CDR3 is made up of 15 amino acids. Germline CDR1 reads SGHKS; CDR2 reads YYEKEE (reference sequence). Trimming took 7 bases from V and 6 from J; bases not matched to a gene: 10. CDR3 nucleotides: TGTGCCAGCTCCGGGGGACAGGGGCGATTCAATGAGCAGTTCTTC. Protein sequence: CASSGGQGRFNEQFF.

The rearrangement joins TRBV2 to TRBJ2-1; 10 positions agree with TRBD2. V lost 6 bases to trimming and J lost 0 bases; unmatched junction nucleotides: 14. This CDR3 has 19 amino acids. Germline CDR1 SNHLY, CDR2 FYNNEI. The chain's CDR3 is CASSILTSGTPASYNEQFF. The CDR3 nucleotides are TGTGCCAGCAGCATACTAACTAGCGGGACGCCCGCCTCCTACAATGAGCAGTTCTTC.

The chain has TRBV11-2 and TRBJ2-1; 7 bases are shared with TRBD2. Germline-derived CDR1 and CDR2 are SGHAT and FQNNGV. V dropped 1 base and J dropped 0; count of bases not matched to a gene: 3. The length of the CDR3 is 16 residues. This chain's CDR3 is CASSLAGRSSYNEQFF. The CDR3 nucleotides are TGTGCCAGCAGCTTAGCCGGGAGGAGCTCCTACAATGAGCAGTTCTTC.

The chain couples TRBV27 to TRBJ1-3, with D possibly being TRBD1 (6 bases). Trimming cost V 5 bases and J 3 bases, with 11 bases left between them. The length of the CDR3 is 14 residues. In germline, CDR1 is MNHEY, CDR2 SMNVEV (reference sequence). Here the CDR3 DNA reads TGTGCCAGCAGTACAGGGTTTAGTGGAAACACCATATATTTT. Translating gives CASSTGFSGNTIYF.

This chain joins TRBV9 and TRBJ2-7, with 7 positions matching TRBD1. V shed 3 bases, J shed 7 bases, and the junction held 10 bases outside the gene matches. The CDR3 is made up of 14 amino acids. CDR1 SGDLS and CDR2 YYNGEE come from the germline V gene. The CDR3 reads CASSDSDRPREQYF. As DNA, the CDR3 is TGTGCCAGCAGCGACTCGGACAGGCCTCGAGAGCAGTACTTC.

V and J are TRBV28 and TRBJ2-7; no firm D call. Germline CDR1 and CDR2: MDHEN and SYDVKM. This CDR3 is built from 17 residues. The ends were cut back, 6 bases at V and 5 bases at J, with 26 bases in the middle. In DNA form, the CDR3 reads TGTGCCAGCAGCAACTTTGAGGTTCGGGCCACCCTGGACGAGCAGTACTTC. As protein: CASSNFEVRATLDEQYF.

This chain links TRBV30 with TRBJ1-2, with D tentatively TRBD1 (5 bases). The CDR3 is made up of 16 amino acids. Germline loops: CDR1 GTSNPN, CDR2 SVGIG (reference sequence). V lost 3 bases to trimming and J lost 0 bases, with 17 bases between them. CDR3 in DNA: TGTGCCTGGAGATCCAGGGTCAGAGGAGCTAACTATGGCTACACCTTC. Translated: CAWRSRVRGANYGYTF.

The chain joins TRBV5-1 to TRBJ2-2; D gene unclear. V was trimmed by 1 base and J by 7 bases, leaving 11 bases between them. The CDR3 sequence is 14 residues long. Germline CDR1 is SGHRS and CDR2 is YFSETQ. CDR3 bases: TGCGCCAGCAGCTTGCCGTTTTCTGGCGGGGAGCTGTTTTTT. Residues: CASSLPFSGGELFF.

V is TRBV5-4 and J is TRBJ2-7; D may correspond to TRBD1 or TRBD2 (6 bases each). CDR1 and CDR2 from the germline V gene are SGHNT and YYREEE (reference sequence). The V end lost 4 bases, the J end lost 6 bases, and 20 bases lay between the germline ends. The CDR3 consists of 15 residues. CDR3 loop: CASSGGGLAAVEQYF. DNA of the CDR3: TGTGCCAGCAGCGGAGGGGGGCTGGCGGCGGTCGAGCAGTACTTC. The complete variable domain, with remaining parts taken from reference TRBV5-4 and TRBJ2-7, reads ETGVTQSPTHLIKTRGQQVTLRCSSQSGHNTVSWYQQALGQGPQFIFQYYREEENGRGNFPPRFSGLQFPNYSSELNVNALELDDSALYLCASSGGGLAAVEQYFGPGTRLTVT.

As DNA, the CDR3 is TGCGCCAGCAGCCCTGGGACGGGTTTGAGCACCGGGGAGCTGTTTTTT. Its protein is CASSPGTGLSTGELFF. The J gene is TRBJ2-2, the V gene TRBV5-1; D could derive from TRBD1 or TRBD2 (5 bases each). The V end lost 4 bases, the J end lost 4 bases, and 17 bases lay between the germline ends. The CDR3 has 16 amino acids. Germline CDR1 reads SGHRS; CDR2 reads YFSETQ.

The rearrangement joins TRBV7-2 to TRBJ2-2; 13 bases fit TRBD2. Germline CDR1 reads SGHTA; CDR2 reads FQGNSA. The CDR3 loop spans 16 amino acids. J lost 2 bases, V lost 3 bases, and 0 bases had no gene match. CDR3 sequence (DNA): TGTGCCAGCAGCTTGGGACTAGCGGGAAACACCGGGGAGCTGTTTTTT. Amino acids: CASSLGLAGNTGELFF.